A single sample gave rise to the 24 T cell receptor beta chains below, sequenced in a study of CD8+ T cells in alopecia areata. Extracted RNA was reverse transcribed, and the resulting cDNA served as sequencing template. The method was immunoSEQ multiplex PCR; TCRdb's version includes in-frame clones alone and lacks a portion of them. The sample lists 15,000 to 20,000 clones; 50% to 60% were seen once. Noted treatment: oral pan-JAK inhibitor, 5-10 mg twice daily. Those with alopecia areata gave lesional scalp punch biopsies and peripheral blood. The material was skin, obtained at week 4, from a patient treated with tofacitinib. These receptor sequences come from a human donor with alopecia areata.

The chain links TRBV4-2 to TRBJ1-2, with D possibly being TRBD1 (5 bases). V was trimmed by 0 bases and J by 0 bases, leaving 8 bases between them. This CDR3 contains 15 residues. Germline V gene sequence: CDR1 LGHNA, CDR2 YNFKEQ. CDR3 in amino acids: CASSQEPGSNYGYTF. The DNA for the CDR3 is TGTGCCAGCAGCCAAGAACCAGGGTCTAACTATGGCTACACCTTC.

Notes on this clone: At one end the junction does not follow the germline gene, possibly because of a read error. The chain employs TRBV7-7 and TRBJ2-7; 8 nucleotides line up with TRBD1. CDR3 length: 13 residues. Germline V gives CDR1 SSHAT, CDR2 FNYEAQ (reference sequence). CDR3 amino acids: CASSPDRDYEQYF. The CDR3 nucleotides read TGTGCTAGCAGCCCGGACAGGGACTACGAGCAGTACTTC.

The chain couples TRBV6-1 to TRBJ1-5; tentatively, D is TRBD1 (5 bases). Trimming removed 6 bases at V and 1 base at J, with 13 bases between. This CDR3 spans 15 amino acids. The germline V gene has CDR1 MNHNS and CDR2 SASEGT. CDR3 coding DNA: TGTGCCAGCAGGCCGCAGGGAGGGAGCAATCAGCCCCAGCATTTT. It translates to CASRPQGGSNQPQHF.

V and J are TRBV29-1 and TRBJ2-1, with TRBD1 as a possible D gene (6 bases). Between the trimmed V and J ends, which lost 8 bases and 1 base, there was a span of 12 bases. Germline V CDR1 and CDR2: SQVTM, ANQGSEA. The CDR3 sequence is 13 residues long. CDR3 protein: CSLLRGSYNEQFF. CDR3 coding DNA: TGCAGCCTCTTGAGGGGGTCCTACAATGAGCAGTTCTTC.

The chain has TRBV19 and TRBJ2-7, with 9 bases fitting TRBD1. The CDR3 loop spans 14 amino acids. V shed 6 bases and J 2 bases; nucleotides not matched to a gene: 5. Looked up from germline, CDR1 is LNHDA and CDR2 is SQIVND (reference sequence). The CDR3 sequence is CASRPGQGPYEQYF. CDR3 nucleotide sequence: TGTGCCAGTAGACCGGGACAGGGCCCCTACGAGCAGTACTTC.

The chain's CDR3 is CAWNRLAGSETQYF. CDR3 in DNA: TGTGCCTGGAATCGGCTAGCGGGGTCAGAGACCCAGTACTTC. The chain employs TRBV30 and TRBJ2-5; TRBD2 matches 9 bases. The CDR3 runs to 14 residues. From germline, CDR1 is GTSNPN and CDR2 SVGIG (reference sequence). J lost 4 bases, V lost 4 bases, and 7 bases had no gene match.

The genes are TRBV6-1 and TRBJ2-5; the match to TRBD2 covers 7 bases. CDR1 is MNHNS, CDR2 SASEGT, per germline. The CDR3 runs 15 residues. V lost 7 bases, J lost 4 bases, and 12 bases stayed unmatched. CDR3 bases: TGTGCCAGCAAGTGGAGGGAGGGTACAGGAGAGACCCAGTACTTC. It codes for CASKWREGTGETQYF.

The J gene is TRBJ2-5, the V gene TRBV5-1; possibly TRBD1 or TRBD2 for D (5 bases each). Germline CDR1 reads SGHRS; CDR2 reads YFSETQ. Between the trimmed V and J ends, which lost 2 bases and 6 bases, there was a span of 17 bases. The CDR3 length is 15 residues. The CDR3 loop is CASSFRDGNEKTQYF. The CDR3 DNA is TGCGCCAGCAGCTTCAGGGACGGAAACGAGAAGACCCAGTACTTC.

This clone was seen only a few times. The chain employs TRBV7-2 and TRBJ1-4; 7 nucleotides align to TRBD1. The germline gives CDR1 SGHTA, CDR2 FQGNSA. Trimming cost V 4 bases and J 4 bases; bases outside gene matches: 3. The CDR3 is 14 residues long. The CDR3 sequence: CASSSGQYNEKLFF. CDR3 bases: TGTGCCAGCAGCTCGGGACAGTATAATGAAAAACTGTTTTTT. The whole variable domain, remainder taken from reference TRBV7-2 and TRBJ1-4, is GAGVSQSPSNKVTEKGKDVELRCDPISGHTALYWYRQSLGQGLEFLIYFQGNSAPDKSGLPSDRFSAERTGGSVSTLTIQRTQQEDSAVYLCASSSGQYNEKLFFGSGTQLSVL.

The CDR3 protein is CASSQQGNGANVLTF. In DNA form, the CDR3 reads TGTGCCAGCAGTCAACAGGGGAATGGGGCCAACGTCCTGACTTTC. The chain uses TRBV6-5 and TRBJ2-6, with 7 bases that match TRBD1. Per germline, CDR1 MNHEY and CDR2 SVGAGI. Unmatched junction bases numbered 4, after V lost 5 bases and J lost 3 bases. The CDR3 spans 15 residues.

The rearrangement links TRBV6-1 to TRBJ2-5; the match to TRBD2 covers 9 bases. The end of the DNA aligns better with TRBJ2-7, so the J call may be wrong. Germline CDR1 reads MNHNS; CDR2 reads SASEGT. The length of the CDR3 is 15 residues. The CDR3: CASSAWYVAGDEQYF. CDR3 bases: TGTGCCAGCAGTGCTTGGTATGTAGCGGGGGACGAGCAGTACTTC.

V gene TRBV6-5 combines with J gene TRBJ1-1; D call uncertain. The CDR3 extends over 14 amino acids. Trimming removed 0 bases from V and 4 bases from J, with 9 bases in between. Germline V gene sequence: CDR1 MNHEY, CDR2 SVGAGI. The CDR3 sequence is CASSYSPGPTEAFF. Written as DNA, the CDR3 is TGTGCCAGCAGTTACTCCCCAGGACCCACTGAAGCTTTCTTT.

This rearrangement joins TRBV4-3 to TRBJ1-5, with a possible D match to TRBD1 (6 bases). Trimming removed 0 bases at V and 4 bases at J, with 7 bases between. There are 14 residues in the CDR3. The germline V gene encodes CDR1 LGHNA and CDR2 YSLEER. The CDR3, as DNA: TGCGCCAGCAGCCAAGAAAGGGGGAATCAGCCCCAGCATTTT. Translation: CASSQERGNQPQHF.

The table lists this clone with a count of one. The chain uses TRBV6-1 and TRBJ1-5; D gene ambiguous. Looked up from germline, CDR1 is MNHNS and CDR2 is SASEGT. This CDR3 is 13 amino acids long. V dropped 6 bases and J dropped 4 bases, with 10 bases sitting between them. The CDR3 bases are TGTGCCAGCAGCCCCCAGGCTAATCAGCCCCAGCATTTT. Amino acid sequence: CASSPQANQPQHF.

This sequence joins TRBV2 and TRBJ2-6; tentatively, D is TRBD2 (5 bases). The CDR3 is made up of 15 amino acids. Germline CDR1 and CDR2: SNHLY and FYNNEI. V lost 7 bases, J lost 1 base, and 11 bases lay in between. The CDR3 DNA reads TGTGCCAGCAAAGGCGAGGGATCTGGGGCCAACGTCCTGACTTTC. This encodes CASKGEGSGANVLTF. Filled out from reference TRBV2 and TRBJ2-6, the complete variable domain reads EPEVTQTPSHQVTQMGQEVILRCVPISNHLYFYWYRQILGQKVEFLVSFYNNEISEKSEIFDDQFSVERPDGSNFTLKIRSTKLEDSAMYFCASKGEGSGANVLTFGAGSRLTVL.

This sequence joins TRBV6-6 and TRBJ1-1; weak D call: TRBD1 (5 bases). The germline V gene has CDR1 MNHNY and CDR2 SVGAGI (reference sequence). V was cut by 8 bases and J by 0 bases, with 7 bases left in between. The CDR3 is made up of 12 amino acids. This CDR3 is CASGHLNTEAFF. For the CDR3, the DNA is TGTGCCAGCGGACATTTGAACACTGAAGCTTTCTTT.

The sample holds one count of this clone. J is TRBJ1-3 and V is TRBV7-2; tentative D call: TRBD1 (5 bases). Trimming stripped 5 bases from V and 4 bases from J, with 18 bases between. The CDR3 has 16 amino acids. Germline CDR1 SGHTA, CDR2 FQGNSA. The CDR3 here is CASSPLVRGEGNTIYF. For the CDR3, the DNA is TGTGCCAGCAGCCCTTTAGTGAGAGGGGAGGGAAACACCATATATTTT.

V and J are TRBV28 and TRBJ1-4; D ambiguous. The CDR3 is 16 amino acids. V gave up 5 bases and J gave up 7 bases, with 20 bases separating them. Looked up from germline, CDR1 is MDHEN and CDR2 is SYDVKM. As DNA, the CDR3 is TGTGCCAGCAGTCAAATTTCGATAAGGGCGCTTGAAAAACTGTTTTTT. As protein: CASSQISIRALEKLFF.

This clone has just a few counts. J is TRBJ2-7 and V is TRBV7-2; D gene unclear. The V gene lost 4 bases and the J gene lost 3 bases, with 7 bases spanning the gap. CDR3 length equals 12 residues. Germline V CDR1 and CDR2: SGHTA, FQGNSA. CDR3 sequence: CASSSSFYEQYF. The CDR3 region has the DNA TGTGCCAGCAGCTCTTCCTTCTACGAGCAGTACTTC. The full variable domain, in which reference TRBV7-2 and TRBJ2-7 provide the parts outside the CDR3, is GAGVSQSPSNKVTEKGKDVELRCDPISGHTALYWYRQSLGQGLEFLIYFQGNSAPDKSGLPSDRFSAERTGGSVSTLTIQRTQQEDSAVYLCASSSSFYEQYFGPGTRLTVT.

This clone was observed a handful of times. J is TRBJ1-3 and V is TRBV7-2; D uncertain. V was cut by 5 bases and J by 3 bases, with 14 bases left in between. There are 15 residues in the CDR3. CDR1 is SGHTA and CDR2 is FQGNSA in the germline V gene. The CDR3 is CASSAGGGFGNTIYF. CDR3 nucleotides: TGTGCCAGCAGCGCGGGCGGAGGGTTTGGAAACACCATATATTTT.

The J gene is TRBJ2-7, the V gene TRBV4-1, with TRBD2 as a possible D gene (5 bases). Germline V gene data show CDR1 as MGHRA and CDR2 as YSYEKL. The V end was cut by 1 base, the J end by 2 bases, with 12 bases between. This CDR3 has 15 residues. For the CDR3, the DNA is TGCGCCAGCAGCCAAGGCCGGACTCCGACCTACGAGCAGTACTTC. Its translation: CASSQGRTPTYEQYF.

J is TRBJ2-2 and V is TRBV15, with D unresolved. The CDR3 is 12 residues long. V was shortened by 4 bases and J by 5 bases, with 5 bases between the two germline ends. Germline V gene data show CDR1 as LNHNV and CDR2 as YYDKDF (reference sequence). The CDR3 reads CATSIETGELFF. DNA for the CDR3: TGTGCCACCAGCATAGAGACCGGGGAGCTGTTTTTT.

This clone was found once. The chain is built from TRBV21-1 and TRBJ1-6. TRBV21-1 is noted as a pseudogene. This CDR3 has 15 residues. DNA of the CDR3: TGTGCCAGCAGCACCCGGGGCTCGTATAATGCACCCCTCCACTTC. It encodes CASSTRGSYNAPLHF.

This clone was recorded a few times. The gene calls are TRBV7-9 and TRBJ1-3; D remains unclear. This CDR3 spans 16 amino acids. V was trimmed by 0 bases and J by 2 bases, leaving 11 bases between them. Germline V lookup: CDR1 SEHNR, CDR2 FQNEAQ (reference sequence). CDR3 residues: CASSLASHSPGNTIYF. CDR3 nucleotides: TGTGCCAGCAGCTTAGCCAGCCACAGCCCTGGAAACACCATATATTTT. Complete variable domain (other parts from reference TRBV7-9 and TRBJ1-3): DTGVSQNPRHKITKRGQNVTFRCDPISEHNRLYWYRQTLGQGPEFLTYFQNEAQLEKSRLLSDRFSAERPKGSFSTLEIQRTEQGDSAMYLCASSLASHSPGNTIYFGEGSWLTVV.